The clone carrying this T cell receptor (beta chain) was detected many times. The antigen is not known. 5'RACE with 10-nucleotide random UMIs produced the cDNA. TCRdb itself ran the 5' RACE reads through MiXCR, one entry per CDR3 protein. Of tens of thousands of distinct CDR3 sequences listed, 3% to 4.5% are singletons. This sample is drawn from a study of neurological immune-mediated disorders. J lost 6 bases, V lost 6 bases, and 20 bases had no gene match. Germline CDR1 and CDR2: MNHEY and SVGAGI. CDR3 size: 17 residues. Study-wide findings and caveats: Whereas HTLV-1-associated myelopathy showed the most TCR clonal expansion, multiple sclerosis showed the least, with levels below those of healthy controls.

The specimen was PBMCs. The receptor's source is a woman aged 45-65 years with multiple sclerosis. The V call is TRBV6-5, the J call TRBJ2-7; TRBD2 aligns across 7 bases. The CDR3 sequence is CASRPGMAGVRGAEQYF. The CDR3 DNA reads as TGTGCCAGCAGACCCGGAATGGCGGGGGTAAGAGGTGCCGAGCAGTACTTC.